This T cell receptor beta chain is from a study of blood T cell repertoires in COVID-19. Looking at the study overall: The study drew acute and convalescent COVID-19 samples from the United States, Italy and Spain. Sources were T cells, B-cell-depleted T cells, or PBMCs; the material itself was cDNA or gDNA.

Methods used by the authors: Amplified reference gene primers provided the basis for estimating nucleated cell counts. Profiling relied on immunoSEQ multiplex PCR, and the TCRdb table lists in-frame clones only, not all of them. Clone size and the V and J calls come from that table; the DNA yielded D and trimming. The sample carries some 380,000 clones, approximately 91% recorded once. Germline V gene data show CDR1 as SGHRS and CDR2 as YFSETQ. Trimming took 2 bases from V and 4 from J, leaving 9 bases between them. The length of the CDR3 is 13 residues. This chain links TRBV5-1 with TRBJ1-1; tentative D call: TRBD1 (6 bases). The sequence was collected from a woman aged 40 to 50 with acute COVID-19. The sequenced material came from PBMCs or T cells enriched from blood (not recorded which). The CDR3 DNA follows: TGCGCCAGCAGCTTTCCAGGGGCCACTGAAGCTTTCTTT. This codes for CASSFPGATEAFF.